This TCR beta chain was sequenced in a study of T cell responses to AZD1222 COVID-19 vaccine. Whole-study results and caveats: Just a handful of AZD1222 recipients were seropositive at baseline.

As regards this clone: Antigen specificity is unknown.

V was cut by 4 bases and J by 3 bases, with 6 bases left in between. The CDR3 is 12 residues long. Germline CDR1 reads MDHEN; CDR2 reads SYDVKM. The method was immunoSEQ multiplex PCR; TCRdb's version includes in-frame clones alone and lacks a portion of them. The sample holds 100,000 to 150,000 clones, roughly 88% seen once. The chain is built from TRBV28 and TRBJ1-2; D gene uncertain. The TCR sequence derives from an adult in good health. Sequences were derived from peripheral blood, sampled on day 0 of MenACWY control vaccination. DNA for the CDR3: TGTGCCAGCAGTTCTGACGACTATGGCTACACCTTC. Protein sequence: CASSSDDYGYTF.